This note documents a single T cell receptor (beta chain) sequence. As handled by the study authors: Scientists estimated how many nucleated cells there were by amplifying reference gene primers. Profiling relied on immunoSEQ multiplex PCR, and the TCRdb table lists in-frame clones only, not all of them. That table furnishes V, J and clone size, whereas the DNA furnished D and trimming. The sample comprises fewer than 350,000 clones, approximately 88% of which are singletons, and 1.5% to 2% rests with the top ten. Seattle's enrolled individuals joined amid active infection and were then monitored longitudinally. These data are taken from a study of blood T cell repertoires in COVID-19. In the study overall: Samples representing acute and convalescent COVID-19 were sourced from the United States, Italy and Spain. The analysed material was cDNA or gDNA that came from T cells, B-cell-depleted T cells, or PBMCs.

Germline CDR1 reads SEHNR; CDR2 reads FQNEAQ (reference sequence). The ends lost 2 bases at V and 1 base at J; junction bases unmatched: 6. The CDR3 is 16 residues long. V and J are TRBV7-9 and TRBJ2-5; 8 bases match TRBD2. The specimen sequenced was peripheral blood. The clonotype was recovered from a woman in her twenties or thirties with COVID-19, enrolled during active disease. The CDR3 bases are TGTGCCAGCAGCTTACTGGCTAGCGGGCTCCAAGAGACCCAGTACTTC. It translates to CASSLLASGLQETQYF. Full variable domain (outside the CDR3, taken from reference TRBV7-9 and TRBJ2-5): DTGVSQNPRHKITKRGQNVTFRCDPISEHNRLYWYRQTLGQGPEFLTYFQNEAQLEKSRLLSDRFSAERPKGSFSTLEIQRTEQGDSAMYLCASSLLASGLQETQYFGPGTRLLVL.